The 7 T cell receptor beta chains below come from one sample, sequenced in a study of shared clonotypes between healthy human individuals. CD45RO-negative, CCR7-positively selected cells formed the naive CD8 fraction, excluding terminally differentiated effector memory CD45RA+ cells. Data came from immunoSEQ multiplex PCR; TCRdb stores just in-frame clones and leaves some out. The sample holds about 600,000 clones; about 98% are singletons and the top ten take approximately 0.3%. The material sequenced was naive CD8+ T cells sorted from blood. The receptors derive from a man between 25 and 39 years old in good health.

The chain joins TRBV7-9 to TRBJ1-2; D might be TRBD1 (5 bases). Trimming removed 3 bases at V and 3 bases at J, with 17 bases between. This CDR3 has 16 amino acids. Germline CDR1 is SEHNR and CDR2 is FQNEAQ (reference sequence). CDR3 amino acids: CASSFRDGESHYGYTF. For the CDR3, the DNA is TGTGCCAGCAGCTTCCGGGACGGAGAGAGCCACTATGGCTACACCTTC.

The chain is built from TRBV4-3 and TRBJ2-1; 7 bases match TRBD2. Per germline, CDR1 LGHNA and CDR2 YSLEER. The CDR3 is 16 residues long. J lost 0 bases, V lost 0 bases, and 2 bases had no gene match. The chain's CDR3 is CASSQELAPSYNEQFF. The DNA for the CDR3 is TGCGCCAGCAGCCAAGAACTAGCGCCCTCCTACAATGAGCAGTTCTTC.

This clone was counted once. The V gene is TRBV6-5, the J gene TRBJ1-1; no firm D call. The CDR3 is made up of 13 amino acids. CDR1 and CDR2 from the germline V gene are MNHEY and SVGAGI. The V end lost 2 bases, the J end lost 1 base, and 5 bases lay between the germline ends. The CDR3 protein is CASSYPGNTEAFF. The DNA of the CDR3 is TGTGCCAGCAGTTACCCGGGGAACACTGAAGCTTTCTTT.

This rearrangement joins TRBV2 to TRBJ1-2, with D tentatively TRBD1 (5 bases). Trimming left V 6 bases short and J 1 base short, with 9 bases between. Germline V CDR1 and CDR2: SNHLY, FYNNEI. The CDR3 spans 13 residues. CDR3 in amino acids: CASRGEFNYGYTF. The CDR3 coding sequence is TGTGCCAGCAGAGGGGAGTTTAACTATGGCTACACCTTC.

The gene calls are TRBV28 and TRBJ2-7, with 8 bases that match TRBD2. The germline V gene encodes CDR1 MDHEN and CDR2 SYDVKM. This CDR3 region has 16 residues. With V trimmed by 2 bases and J by 5 bases, 11 bases remained unmatched. CDR3 nucleotides: TGTGCCAGCAGTTTAGAACCGTCCGGGAGGGCCCACGAGCAGTACTTC. Translated, it gives CASSLEPSGRAHEQYF. Full variable domain (remainder filled in from reference TRBV28 and TRBJ2-7): DVKVTQSSRYLVKRTGEKVFLECVQDMDHENMFWYRQDPGLGLRLIYFSYDVKMKEKGDIPEGYSVSREKKERFSLILESASTNQTSMYLCASSLEPSGRAHEQYFGPGTRLTVT.

The CDR3 sequence is CGLFEGREVFF. Here the CDR3 DNA reads TGCGGACTCTTTGAGGGACGGGAGGTTTTCTTT. The chain is built from TRBV20-1 and TRBJ1-1, with D possibly being TRBD1 (5 bases). The CDR3 is made up of 11 amino acids. Germline V gene sequence: CDR1 DFQATT, CDR2 SNEGSKA (reference sequence).

This chain links TRBV7-9 with TRBJ2-2; D is unclear. Germline V CDR1 and CDR2: SEHNR, FQNEAQ (reference sequence). The CDR3 extends over 14 amino acids. Trimming removed 3 bases from V and 3 bases from J, with 8 bases in between. CDR3 loop: CASSFRSDTGELFF. The CDR3 DNA reads as TGTGCCAGCAGCTTCAGGTCGGACACCGGGGAGCTGTTTTTT.